The clone carrying this T cell receptor (beta chain) rates as medium-sized. The sample comes from a study of low-dose radiotherapy and immunotherapy resistance in tumors. Study summary: Oral aspirin 300 mg was taken by patients daily for four cycles from cycle 1 day 1.

CDR3 length: 16 residues. The V gene lost 4 bases and the J gene lost 0 bases, with 16 bases spanning the gap. CDR1 SGHRS and CDR2 YFSETQ come from the germline V gene. Primers used for first-strand cDNA, a TRAV- and TRBV-specific set, covered both alpha and beta chains. TCR amplification involved 20 PCR cycles with a constant-region primer and V-primer adapter. TCRdb re-analysed the reads in MiXCR, keeping a single row per CDR3 protein. The repertoire includes tens of thousands of distinct CDR3 sequences, under 55% of them detected once, and approximately 5.9% sits in the top ten. Time point here: after trial treatment. Treatment specified: LDRT plus nivolumab, ipilimumab, low-dose cyclophosphamide and aspirin (RACIN trial). Every donor was treated with nivolumab, ipilimumab, aspirin, low-dose cyclophosphamide and also low-dose radiotherapy.

The source is a male donor with gallbladder cancer. This sequence joins TRBV5-1 and TRBJ1-1, with a weak D call TRBD1 (5 bases). The sequencing used PBMCs, collected after low-dose radiotherapy plus immunotherapy. The CDR3 sequence: CASSPGRAIMNTEAFF. The CDR3 nucleotides read TGCGCCAGCAGCCCGGGACGGGCCATCATGAACACTGAAGCTTTCTTT.